This T cell receptor (beta chain) emerged from a study of T cells after yellow fever vaccination. Study-level results: A weaker but faster secondary response was observed, peaking on day 5 versus 15. A small share of clonotypes appeared in both CD4 and CD8 compartments.

This clonotype was seen a handful of times. Its specificity is unknown. This CDR3 has 14 amino acids. V lost 3 bases, J lost 2 bases, and 9 bases lay in between. Per the germline V gene, CDR1 is WNHNN and CDR2 is SYGVQD (reference sequence). As TCR cDNA was made by 5'RACE template switching, a universal primer site and UMIs were added. TCRdb re-derived calls from the 5' RACE reads in MiXCR, one entry per CDR3 protein. The table has some 560,000 distinct CDR3 sequences, roughly 21% seen once. Sample: PBMCs, taken 15 days after the yellow fever booster vaccination. The clonotype comes from a young man who received the YFV17D yellow fever vaccine. V usage is TRBV10-1 and J usage is TRBJ2-3; D possibly corresponds to TRBD2 (5 bases). CDR3 protein: CASSDPTTTDTQYF. CDR3 DNA: TGCGCCAGCAGTGACCCGACTACCACAGATACGCAGTATTTT.